A single sample gave rise to the 6 T cell receptor beta chains below, sequenced in a study of T cells of healthy individuals. MiXCR, run by TCRdb on the 5' RACE reads, gives a single entry per CDR3 protein. The table shows about 100,000 distinct CDR3 sequences, with roughly 15% occurring only once. All receptors derive from a human donor in good health.

This clonotype was counted ten times or more. The CDR3 sequence is CASSSDNRGPRELFF. As DNA, the CDR3 is TGTGCCAGCAGCTCAGACAACAGGGGGCCCCGGGAGCTGTTTTTT. This chain uses TRBV7-6 with TRBJ2-2; TRBD1 matches at 9 bases. CDR1 is SGHVS, CDR2 FNYEAQ, per germline. This CDR3 has 15 amino acids. V gave up 4 bases and J gave up 9 bases; unmatched junction bases: 9.

The chain joins TRBV19 to TRBJ2-7, with 7 bases matching TRBD1. V lost 4 bases to trimming and J lost 5 bases; unmatched junction nucleotides: 5. In germline, CDR1 is LNHDA, CDR2 SQIVND (reference sequence). There are 13 residues in the CDR3. The CDR3 loop is CASSTKGGHEQYF. DNA for the CDR3: TGTGCCAGTAGTACGAAAGGGGGCCACGAGCAGTACTTC. The whole variable domain, filled in from reference TRBV19 and TRBJ2-7, reads DGGITQSPKYLFRKEGQNVTLSCEQNLNHDAMYWYRQDPGQGLRLIYYSQIVNDFQKGDIAEGYSVSREKKESFPLTVTSAQKNPTAFYLCASSTKGGHEQYFGPGTRLTVT.

This clonotype has more than one count but fewer than ten. The rearrangement joins TRBV6-2 or TRBV6-3 to TRBJ2-3; 12 nucleotides agree with TRBD2. Trimming took 3 bases from V and 0 from J; bases not matched to a gene: 7. The CDR3 is 18 residues long. The germline gives CDR1 MNHEY, CDR2 SVGEGT. CDR3 loop: CASSYLLAGGQSTDTQYF. The CDR3, as DNA: TGTGCCAGCAGTTATTTGCTAGCGGGAGGGCAAAGCACAGATACGCAGTATTTT.

This clonotype was recorded many times. The gene calls are TRBV9 and TRBJ2-3, with TRBD2 matching 13 bases. CDR3 length equals 16 residues. CDR1 is SGDLS, CDR2 YYNGEE, per germline. The V segment lost 0 bases and the J segment 4 bases; nucleotides outside the gene matches: 2. DNA of the CDR3: TGTGCCAGCAGCGTAGAGGGACTAGCGGGGTCAGATACGCAGTATTTT. Translation: CASSVEGLAGSDTQYF.

This clonotype was detected a few times. The junction departs from germline at one end; a sequencing error may be responsible. The genes are TRBV27 and TRBJ2-1; the match to TRBD1 covers 10 bases. Germline V gives CDR1 MNHEY, CDR2 SMNVEV (reference sequence). The CDR3 covers 12 residues. The CDR3 protein is CASSTLTGGFDF. The CDR3 DNA sequence: TGTGCCAGCAGTACCCTGACAGGGGGCTTCGACTTC.

This clonotype was seen a handful of times. J is TRBJ1-2 and V is TRBV12-3 or TRBV12-4; 7 nucleotides line up with TRBD1. The CDR3 spans 13 residues. V was clipped by 5 bases and J by 10 bases; unmatched bases: 10. The CDR3 sequence: CASSQNRGGDYTF. Here the CDR3 DNA reads TGTGCCAGCAGTCAGAACAGGGGTGGTGACTACACCTTC.